The 25 T cell receptor beta chains reported below all come from one sample, sequenced in a study of early T cells in non-severe SARS-CoV-2 infection. TCRdb re-called the 5' RACE reads through MiXCR, storing one row per CDR3 protein. The table includes around 77,000 distinct CDR3 sequences, roughly an eighth detected once. Sequences were derived from whole blood, sampled at baseline. All receptors derive from an adult who was a healthcare worker with PCR-confirmed SARS-CoV-2 infection or an uninfected control (not recorded which). The donor label of this sample is uncertain.

In this sample, this clonotype turned up many times. The chain recombines TRBV7-8 with TRBJ2-6; TRBD2 matches at 11 bases. CDR1 and CDR2 (germline): SGHVS, FQNEAQ. This CDR3 is 21 amino acids long. V shed 1 base and J 2 bases; nucleotides not matched to a gene: 13. The CDR3 region is CASSLEKVVLAGGAGANVLTF. The CDR3 bases are TGTGCCAGCAGCTTAGAGAAGGTGGTCCTAGCGGGGGGAGCTGGGGCCAACGTCCTGACTTTC.

This clonotype appeared a few times. The chain couples TRBV7-9 to TRBJ1-1; D remains ambiguous. Trimming pared 2 bases from V and 5 bases from J, leaving 12 bases between. The germline gives CDR1 SEHNR, CDR2 FQNEAQ (reference sequence). The CDR3 consists of 14 residues. The CDR3 spells CASSLFGDGTEAFF. The CDR3 region has the DNA TGTGCCAGCAGCTTATTTGGCGACGGGACTGAAGCTTTCTTT.

The chain joins TRBV6-2 or TRBV6-3 to TRBJ2-5, with D maybe TRBD2 (6 bases). This CDR3 is 15 amino acids long. CDR1 MNHEY and CDR2 SVGEGT come from the germline V gene. V was shortened by 10 bases and J by 1 base, with 19 bases between the two germline ends. This CDR3 is CATREASRTQETQYF. The DNA for the CDR3 is TGTGCCACCAGGGAGGCTAGCAGAACCCAAGAGACCCAGTACTTC.

The chain couples TRBV18 to TRBJ2-5; the D is unclear. Germline CDR1 is KGHSH and CDR2 is LQKENI. The CDR3 runs 14 residues. Trimming removed 5 bases from V and 1 base from J, with 11 bases in between. CDR3 protein: CASSVAASQETQYF. The CDR3 coding sequence is TGTGCCAGCTCAGTCGCCGCATCCCAAGAGACCCAGTACTTC.

The V call is TRBV7-8, the J call TRBJ2-5, with a tentative D call TRBD2 (7 bases). Germline lookup yields CDR1 SGHVS and CDR2 FQNEAQ. Trimming removed 4 bases at V and 5 bases at J, with 11 bases between. The CDR3 covers 13 residues. The CDR3 protein is CASSYGGRETQYF. The CDR3 DNA follows: TGTGCCAGCAGCTACGGGGGGCGGGAGACCCAGTACTTC. Filled out from reference TRBV7-8 and TRBJ2-5, the complete variable domain reads GAGVSQSPRYKVAKRGQDVALRCDPISGHVSLFWYQQALGQGPEFLTYFQNEAQLDKSGLPSDRFFAERPEGSVSTLKIQRTQQEDSAVYLCASSYGGRETQYFGPGTRLLVL.

J is TRBJ1-6 and V is TRBV11-3; maybe TRBD1 (5 bases). The CDR3 extends over 13 amino acids. CDR1 SGHNT and CDR2 YENEEA come from the germline V gene. Trimming cost V 0 bases and J 9 bases, with 6 bases left between them. The CDR3 here is CASSLEDSSPLHF. CDR3 nucleotide sequence: TGTGCCAGCAGCTTAGAAGACAGTTCACCCCTCCACTTT.

In its sample, this clonotype was seen a few times. CDR3 sequence reads: CASSGLPIRGRVNEQYF. The CDR3 bases are TGTGCCAGCTCGGGTCTACCCATCCGCGGGAGGGTGAACGAGCAGTACTTC. The chain is built from TRBV18 and TRBJ2-7; 9 bases agree with TRBD2. The trim removed 6 bases at V and 5 bases at J, leaving 17 bases unmatched. This CDR3 has 17 residues. Germline V gene data show CDR1 as KGHSH and CDR2 as LQKENI. Supplemented by reference TRBV18 and TRBJ2-7, the full variable domain reads NAGVMQNPRHLVRRRGQEARLRCSPMKGHSHVYWYRQLPEEGLKFMVYLQKENIIDESGMPKERFSAEFPKEGPSILRIQQVVRGDSAAYFCASSGLPIRGRVNEQYFGPGTRLTVT.

This clonotype was seen many times. The chain couples TRBV9 to TRBJ2-2; TRBD2 is a possible D gene (5 bases). With 4 bases removed from V and 0 bases from J, the gap between germline ends came to 10 bases. Germline CDR1 is SGDLS and CDR2 is YYNGEE. The CDR3 is made up of 15 amino acids. The CDR3 region has the DNA TGTGCCAGCAGCCGAGACGGGACGAACACCGGGGAGCTGTTTTTT. It yields the protein CASSRDGTNTGELFF.

Remarks on this clonotype: A junction boundary mismatches the germline segment, possibly from a read error. The V gene is TRBV20-1, the J gene TRBJ2-1; the match to TRBD1 covers 7 bases. Germline V lookup: CDR1 DFQATT, CDR2 SNEGSKA (reference sequence). CDR3 length: 15 amino acids. The DNA for the CDR3 is TGCAGTGCCAGAGATTGGCAGGGGGACTACAATGAGCAGTTCTTC. Protein product: CSARDWQGDYNEQFF.

The gene calls are TRBV9 and TRBJ2-3, with 10 positions matching TRBD2. The CDR3 contains 16 residues. Germline trimming cut 0 bases from V and 1 base from J; bases unmatched to any gene: 2. Germline CDR1 SGDLS, CDR2 YYNGEE. This CDR3 is CASSVVLAGGTDTQYF. The CDR3 region has the DNA TGTGCCAGCAGCGTAGTGCTAGCGGGGGGCACAGATACGCAGTATTTT.

This clonotype has ten or more counts. This chain joins TRBV19 and TRBJ1-2; D call uncertain. V dropped 7 bases and J dropped 1 base, with 22 bases sitting between them. The CDR3 is made up of 17 amino acids. Germline CDR1 and CDR2: LNHDA and SQIVND (reference sequence). The CDR3 region is CASTPASSRRLNYGYTF. The CDR3 coding sequence is TGTGCCAGTACCCCTGCCTCCTCCAGGAGACTTAACTATGGCTACACCTTC.

This clonotype was seen a few times. The chain has TRBV11-2 and TRBJ1-1; TRBD1 matches 9 bases. Germline V CDR1 and CDR2: SGHAT, FQNNGV. J gave up 6 bases and V 5 bases, and 4 bases lay outside the gene matches. This CDR3 comprises 13 residues. This CDR3 is CASSPDRGAEAFF. The CDR3 nucleotides read TGTGCCAGCAGCCCAGACAGGGGGGCTGAAGCTTTCTTT.

This clonotype was seen at least ten times. The chain employs TRBV7-2 and TRBJ2-1; 9 nucleotides agree with TRBD2. V lost 3 bases and J lost 7; bases outside the gene matches: 13. The germline CDR1 and CDR2 sequences are SGHTA and FQGNSA. CDR3 length: 17 residues. The CDR3 is CASSLSGGGALRNEQFF. CDR3 in DNA: TGTGCCAGCAGCTTGAGCGGCGGGGGGGCCCTAAGGAATGAGCAGTTCTTC.

The rearrangement links TRBV5-1 to TRBJ2-1; 11 bases are a match to TRBD2. V lost 3 bases, J lost 3 bases, and 5 bases stayed unmatched. The V gene's germline CDR1 is SGHRS and CDR2 YFSETQ. The CDR3 runs to 16 residues. This CDR3 is CASSSGGTSGYNEQFF. The CDR3 bases are TGCGCCAGCAGCTCAGGGGGGACTAGCGGCTACAATGAGCAGTTCTTC.

This clonotype occurred many times. The gene calls are TRBV11-2 and TRBJ2-1; D perhaps matches TRBD2 (5 bases). Germline assignment: CDR1 SGHAT and CDR2 FQNNGV. V lost 1 base, J lost 12 bases, and 13 bases lay in between. The CDR3 is 13 amino acids. The CDR3 loop is CASSLVSGRAQFF. CDR3 nucleotides: TGTGCCAGCAGCTTAGTATCCGGGCGGGCGCAGTTCTTC.

This chain joins TRBV10-3 and TRBJ1-6, with TRBD1 as a possible D gene (6 bases). The V gene lost 0 bases and the J gene lost 10 bases, with 13 bases spanning the gap. This CDR3 region has 15 residues. Germline V CDR1 and CDR2: ENHRY, SYGVKD. DNA for the CDR3: TGTGCCATCAGTGAGTCGTGGGGGGGCGAATCACCCCTCCACTTT. Translating gives CAISESWGGESPLHF.

The chain carries TRBV9 and TRBJ2-3; TRBD2 agrees at 10 bases. V lost 3 bases to trimming and J lost 4 bases; unmatched junction nucleotides: 8. This CDR3 is 16 amino acids long. Germline lookup yields CDR1 SGDLS and CDR2 YYNGEE. CDR3 sequence (DNA): TGTGCCAGCAGCGGCCAGCGGGGGGGCCGGGCAGATACGCAGTATTTT. It is translated as CASSGQRGGRADTQYF.

The V call is TRBV29-1, the J call TRBJ2-5; D perhaps matches TRBD1 (5 bases). CDR1 and CDR2 from the germline V gene are SQVTM and ANQGSEA. The CDR3 covers 12 residues. V lost 6 bases and J 3 bases, leaving 11 bases between the germline ends. CDR3 residues: CSVTTAEETQYF. Here the CDR3 DNA reads TGCAGCGTGACGACAGCAGAAGAGACCCAGTACTTC.

This rearrangement joins TRBV5-1 to TRBJ2-1; 16 nucleotides agree with TRBD2. V lost 3 bases to trimming and J lost 8 bases; unmatched junction nucleotides: 8. Germline CDR1 reads SGHRS; CDR2 reads YFSETQ. This CDR3 is 17 amino acids long. The CDR3 is CASSSGLAGGPIHEQFF. The CDR3 nucleotides are TGCGCCAGCAGCTCGGGACTAGCGGGAGGGCCTATCCATGAGCAGTTCTTC.

The chain has TRBV10-3 and TRBJ2-7; D remains unclear. Trimming left V 0 bases short and J 4 bases short, with 4 bases between. The length of the CDR3 is 12 residues. In germline, CDR1 is ENHRY, CDR2 SYGVKD. The CDR3 bases are TGTGCCATCAGTGAGTCGGGTTACGAGCAGTACTTC. This codes for CAISESGYEQYF.

The chain recombines TRBV5-6 with TRBJ1-4, with D perhaps matching TRBD1 (6 bases). From germline, CDR1 is SGHDT and CDR2 YYEEEE. The CDR3 sequence is 14 residues long. Deletions cut 1 base from V and 5 bases from J, with 9 bases between. CDR3 residues: CASSLQGFNEKLFF. The CDR3 DNA reads as TGTGCCAGCAGCTTGCAGGGGTTCAATGAAAAACTGTTTTTT.

Only a few counts were recorded for this clonotype. The chain joins TRBV11-2 to TRBJ2-3; D call uncertain. Per the germline V gene, CDR1 is SGHAT and CDR2 is FQNNGV. This CDR3 is built from 15 residues. Trimming took 1 base from V and 6 from J, leaving 14 bases between them. The CDR3 coding sequence is TGTGCCAGCAGCTTAGGCTCACCCCCCAGTGATACGCAGTATTTT. Translation: CASSLGSPPSDTQYF.

V usage is TRBV24-1 and J usage is TRBJ2-1; the D gene is possibly TRBD2 (7 bases). Deletions cut 12 bases from V and 4 bases from J, with 12 bases between. The CDR3 totals 12 residues. Germline CDR1 and CDR2: KGHDR and SFDVKD. Written as DNA, the CDR3 is TGTGCCGTAGGGGGAGGGTACAATGAGCAGTTCTTC. Its protein product is CAVGGGYNEQFF.

This clonotype came up a few times. The chain employs TRBV20-1 and TRBJ2-7; 7 bases map to TRBD2. Germline CDR1 and CDR2: DFQATT and SNEGSKA (reference sequence). The CDR3 extends over 15 amino acids. V shed 6 bases and J 6 bases; nucleotides not matched to a gene: 17. Here the CDR3 reads CSAPRWEGTKREQYF. CDR3 coding DNA: TGCAGTGCCCCCAGGTGGGAGGGGACGAAGCGCGAGCAGTACTTC.

In its sample, this clonotype was seen a few times. The V gene is TRBV11-3, the J gene TRBJ2-7, with a possible D match to TRBD2 (5 bases). The germline V gene encodes CDR1 SGHNT and CDR2 YENEEA. V shed 1 base and J shed 2 bases, with 15 bases lying between them. The CDR3 loop spans 16 amino acids. The CDR3 region is CASSLVWSGGTYEQYF. Here the CDR3 DNA reads TGTGCCAGCAGCTTAGTCTGGAGCGGTGGGACCTACGAGCAGTACTTC.